This T cell receptor (beta chain) was recovered during a study of cytomegalovirus exposure and HLA in healthy donors. Study at large: A prior analysis found more than 90 million unique TCR beta sequences from approximately 190 million T cells.

Germline loops: CDR1 SGHKS, CDR2 YYEKEE (reference sequence). The CDR3 has 14 residues. The trim removed 3 bases at V and 3 bases at J, leaving 1 base unmatched. Findings of the study overall: What was likely a sequencing artifact was a cluster of highly shared sequence variants.

Vbeta (60) and Jbeta (13) primers were used in the PCR. As processed by the authors: A later analysis counted 65 million to 90 million unique TCR beta chains, around 10 million shared. Libraries were prepared by immunoSEQ multiplex PCR; TCRdb keeps only in-frame clonotypes and omits some of them. V, J and clone size derive from that table, while D and trimming were established from the DNA sequence. The sample contains more than 95,000 clones, approximately 82% of which appear only once. Worth noting for this clone: Antigen: not known.

The receptor's source is a man in his late teens or twenties in good health and CMV-seropositive. Sequenced input: PBMCs. This chain uses TRBV5-5 with TRBJ1-2; 11 positions agree with TRBD1. CDR3 DNA sequence: TGTGCCAGCAGCTGGACAGGGGGCGACTATGGCTACACCTTC. It is translated as CASSWTGGDYGYTF.